Below, 27 T cell receptor beta chains from the same sample are listed, as sequenced in a study of CD8+ T cells in alopecia areata. Isolated RNA was reverse transcribed into cDNA used as the sequencing template. Assay: immunoSEQ multiplex PCR; the TCRdb copy retains only in-frame clones and omits some. The table includes more than 95,000 clones, 30% to 40% detected once. The sequencing sample was made of CD4+ T cells sorted from blood. The receptors were sampled from a human donor with alopecia areata.

This clone counts as medium-sized. The chain links TRBV7-2 to TRBJ2-7, with TRBD2 as a possible D gene (6 bases). The CDR3 extends over 15 amino acids. Germline V gene data show CDR1 as SGHTA and CDR2 as FQGNSA. V was trimmed by 7 bases and J by 4 bases, leaving 20 bases between them. DNA for the CDR3: TGTGCCAGCACCATGACTGCCCTAGGAGGGTACGAGCAGTACTTC. It codes for CASTMTALGGYEQYF.

This chain connects TRBV4-3 to TRBJ2-1; D remains unclear. V gave up 5 bases and J gave up 9 bases, with 14 bases separating them. Germline V gene lookup returns CDR1 LGHNA and CDR2 YSLEER. The CDR3 contains 13 residues. CDR3 sequence: CASSTAVASEQFF. The CDR3 DNA is TGCGCCAGCAGCACTGCTGTAGCAAGTGAGCAGTTCTTC.

This sequence joins TRBV14 and TRBJ2-1, with D perhaps TRBD2 (5 bases). This CDR3 has 16 residues. V was trimmed by 0 bases and J by 2 bases, leaving 11 bases between them. CDR1 and CDR2 (germline): SGHDN, FVKESK. The chain's CDR3 is CASSQDSSLPYNEQFF. In nucleotides, the CDR3 is TGTGCCAGCAGCCAAGATTCTAGCCTCCCCTACAATGAGCAGTTCTTC.

The chain combines TRBV28 with TRBJ1-5, with D uncertain. Trimming pared 4 bases from V and 0 bases from J, leaving 13 bases between. The CDR3 has 16 amino acids. CDR1 is MDHEN and CDR2 is SYDVKM in the germline V gene. The CDR3 DNA follows: TGTGCCAGCAGTTCCCGGGCAGTACTTAGCAATCAGCCCCAGCATTTT. Its protein product is CASSSRAVLSNQPQHF.

In its sample, this clone was seen a few times. The gene calls are TRBV7-9 and TRBJ2-7, with TRBD2 identical over 9 bases. Trimming took 5 bases from V and 0 from J; bases not matched to a gene: 8. The V gene's germline CDR1 is SEHNR and CDR2 FQNEAQ (reference sequence). The CDR3 runs to 16 residues. Written as DNA, the CDR3 is TGTGCCAGCAGCCGGTTTAGCGGGAGCTTCTCCTACGAGCAGTACTTC. Protein: CASSRFSGSFSYEQYF.

This chain connects TRBV29-1 to TRBJ1-1, with D possibly TRBD1 on 5 matching bases. This CDR3 region has 11 residues. Trimming shortened V by 8 bases and J by 4 bases, and 11 bases separated the two germline ends. The germline CDR1 and CDR2 sequences are SQVTM and ANQGSEA. The CDR3 loop is CSWGWGTEAFF. The CDR3 nucleotides are TGCAGCTGGGGGTGGGGCACTGAAGCTTTCTTT.

The chain employs TRBV9 and TRBJ1-1; 7 nucleotides match TRBD1. Germline values: CDR1 SGDLS, CDR2 YYNGEE. The CDR3 is 14 amino acids. V was clipped by 4 bases and J by 1 base; unmatched bases: 4. CDR3 residues: CASSTTGANTEAFF. The CDR3 DNA is TGTGCCAGCAGCACCACAGGGGCGAACACTGAAGCTTTCTTT.

V and J are TRBV29-1 and TRBJ1-1; D is ambiguous. Trimming shortened V by 5 bases and J by 0 bases, and 10 bases separated the two germline ends. CDR1 is SQVTM and CDR2 is ANQGSEA in the germline V gene. The CDR3 runs 13 residues. The CDR3 is CSVIRTMNTEAFF. The DNA for the CDR3 is TGCAGCGTTATTAGGACTATGAACACTGAAGCTTTCTTT.

The chain employs TRBV5-1 and TRBJ2-5; D may correspond to TRBD1 or TRBD2 (5 bases each). Germline V gives CDR1 SGHRS, CDR2 YFSETQ. With 1 base removed from V and 5 bases from J, the gap between germline ends came to 12 bases. The CDR3 extends over 14 amino acids. CDR3 residues: CASSLYPGTETQYF. The CDR3 region has the DNA TGCGCCAGCAGCTTGTACCCAGGGACCGAGACCCAGTACTTC.

This clone has only a few counts. The gene calls are TRBV29-1 and TRBJ1-1, with a tentative D call TRBD1 (6 bases). The V end was cut by 7 bases, the J end by 1 base, with 16 bases between. This CDR3 contains 14 residues. Looked up from germline, CDR1 is SQVTM and CDR2 is ANQGSEA. The CDR3 spells CSALSGTQNTEAFF. CDR3 DNA sequence: TGCAGCGCCCTTTCTGGGACACAGAACACTGAAGCTTTCTTT.

The genes are TRBV29-1 and TRBJ2-1, with 12 bases aligning to TRBD1. Germline CDR1 is SQVTM and CDR2 is ANQGSEA. The CDR3 spans 15 residues. After removal of 0 bases from V and 4 bases from J, the junction contained 1 base not matched to a gene. The CDR3 DNA reads as TGCAGCGTTGAAGAGGGACAGGGGGCTTACAATGAGCAGTTCTTC. This codes for CSVEEGQGAYNEQFF.

This clone showed up just a few times. The V and J genes are TRBV28 and TRBJ2-4; D might be TRBD2 (5 bases). V shed 2 bases and J shed 0 bases, with 8 bases lying between them. This CDR3 spans 15 amino acids. CDR1 is MDHEN and CDR2 is SYDVKM in the germline V gene. The CDR3 reads CASSLTGRAKNIQYF. For the CDR3, the DNA is TGTGCCAGCAGTTTAACGGGGAGAGCCAAAAACATTCAGTACTTC.

The chain has TRBV10-3 and TRBJ2-3; 10 nucleotides align to TRBD1. Germline assignment: CDR1 ENHRY and CDR2 SYGVKD. V lost 2 bases to trimming and J lost 0 bases; unmatched junction nucleotides: 2. CDR3 length: 16 amino acids. The CDR3 is CAISEPGQGSTDTQYF. DNA of the CDR3: TGTGCCATCAGTGAGCCGGGACAGGGGAGCACAGATACGCAGTATTTT.

The chain couples TRBV28 to TRBJ2-7, with 8 bases aligning to TRBD2. This CDR3 has 14 amino acids. The junction had 8 bases not matched to a gene; V was cut back by 5 bases and J by 5 bases. Germline-derived CDR1 and CDR2 are MDHEN and SYDVKM. CDR3 coding DNA: TGTGCCAGCAGTCGGAGCGGGAGTCGCGACGAGCAGTACTTC. Residues: CASSRSGSRDEQYF.

This chain links TRBV7-2 with TRBJ2-3; unclear D gene. The V and J ends lost 2 bases and 0 bases respectively, with 6 bases between them. From germline, CDR1 is SGHTA and CDR2 FQGNSA. The CDR3 spans 14 residues. CDR3 nucleotides: TGTGCCAGCAGCTTAAGACGGAGCACAGATACGCAGTATTTT. It is translated as CASSLRRSTDTQYF. Full variable domain (missing parts from reference TRBV7-2 and TRBJ2-3): GAGVSQSPSNKVTEKGKDVELRCDPISGHTALYWYRQSLGQGLEFLIYFQGNSAPDKSGLPSDRFSAERTGGSVSTLTIQRTQQEDSAVYLCASSLRRSTDTQYFGPGTRLTVL.

This clone showed up just a few times. This chain joins TRBV4-3 and TRBJ1-2; 9 nucleotides line up with TRBD1. Germline V gene lookup returns CDR1 LGHNA and CDR2 YSLEER. After removal of 2 bases from V and 5 bases from J, the junction contained 6 bases not matched to a gene. This CDR3 is 15 amino acids long. CDR3 amino acids: CASSQQGDRGYGYTF. In nucleotides, the CDR3 is TGCGCCAGCAGCCAACAAGGTGACAGGGGGTATGGCTACACCTTC.

The rearrangement uses TRBV29-1 and TRBJ2-1; 11 nucleotides agree with TRBD2. Germline values: CDR1 SQVTM, CDR2 ANQGSEA. Unmatched junction bases numbered 4, after V lost 7 bases and J lost 5 bases. This CDR3 has 13 amino acids. The CDR3 protein is CSARLAGNNEQFF. The CDR3 nucleotides are TGCAGCGCCCGACTAGCGGGGAACAATGAGCAGTTCTTC.

The J gene is TRBJ2-3, the V gene TRBV2, with 11 positions matching TRBD2. Germline CDR1 reads SNHLY; CDR2 reads FYNNEI. Trimming took 6 bases from V and 5 from J; bases not matched to a gene: 10. This CDR3 is 16 amino acids long. This CDR3 is CASRANSGRARDTQYF. CDR3 DNA sequence: TGTGCCAGCAGAGCTAATAGCGGGAGGGCCCGAGATACGCAGTATTTT.

This clone has only a few counts. The V call is TRBV29-1, the J call TRBJ2-7; D perhaps matches TRBD2 (6 bases). The V gene's germline CDR1 is SQVTM and CDR2 ANQGSEA. This CDR3 region has 15 residues. Trimming shortened V by 2 bases and J by 2 bases, and 16 bases separated the two germline ends. CDR3 nucleotides: TGCAGCGTTGAATGGTCTGCGCGGGGCCCCTACGAGCAGTACTTC. Translation: CSVEWSARGPYEQYF.

The V and J genes are TRBV13 and TRBJ2-7; D is undetermined. Germline V gene lookup returns CDR1 PRHDT and CDR2 FYEKMQ (reference sequence). The CDR3 is 14 residues long. The V and J ends lost 2 bases and 1 base respectively, with 9 bases between them. The CDR3 protein is CASSLHSISYEQYF. The CDR3 DNA sequence: TGTGCCAGCAGCTTACACAGTATATCCTACGAGCAGTACTTC.

Worth noting for this clone: The sample carries other DNA sequences with the same CDR3. The rearrangement links TRBV27 to TRBJ2-5; tentatively, D is TRBD2 (5 bases). V shed 4 bases and J shed 4 bases, with 10 bases lying between them. Per the germline V gene, CDR1 is MNHEY and CDR2 is SMNVEV (reference sequence). The CDR3 sequence is 13 residues long. DNA of the CDR3: TGTGCCAGCAGTTCCCGGGGTCGAGAGACCCAGTACTTC. Encoded protein: CASSSRGRETQYF.

This clone was detected only a few times. The V call is TRBV4-3, the J call TRBJ1-6, with D possibly TRBD1 on 5 matching bases. Trimming left V 4 bases short and J 9 bases short, with 16 bases between. From germline, CDR1 is LGHNA and CDR2 YSLEER. This CDR3 comprises 15 residues. CDR3 residues: CASSPEGDQVSPLHF. CDR3 nucleotides: TGCGCCAGCAGCCCCGAAGGGGATCAGGTTTCACCCCTCCACTTT.

The genes are TRBV7-8 and TRBJ2-2; 9 nucleotides match TRBD2. With 0 bases clipped from V and 7 bases from J, the junction kept 6 bases outside the gene matches. This CDR3 is 16 amino acids long. CDR1 SGHVS and CDR2 FQNEAQ come from the germline V gene. The CDR3 here is CASSLAVAGVGGELFF. CDR3 DNA: TGTGCCAGCAGCTTAGCAGTAGCGGGAGTTGGCGGGGAGCTGTTTTTT.

There are a few counts of this clone. The rearrangement uses TRBV29-1 and TRBJ1-4; D unclear. Germline V gives CDR1 SQVTM, CDR2 ANQGSEA. CDR3 length: 13 residues. The ends were cut back, 6 bases at V and 0 bases at J, with 8 bases in the middle. This chain's CDR3 is CSVYTTTNEKLFF. DNA of the CDR3: TGCAGCGTGTACACCACAACTAATGAAAAACTGTTTTTT.

The chain is built from TRBV27 and TRBJ2-1; a possible D gene is TRBD1 (5 bases). Deletions cut 7 bases from V and 3 bases from J, with 16 bases between. This CDR3 is 15 amino acids long. Germline V gene lookup returns CDR1 MNHEY and CDR2 SMNVEV (reference sequence). In DNA, the CDR3 is TGTGCCAGCACTCCAACAAGGGGCCTCTACAATGAGCAGTTCTTC. This translates into CASTPTRGLYNEQFF.

V gene TRBV29-1 combines with J gene TRBJ1-1; D call uncertain. This CDR3 spans 13 amino acids. Trimming left V 7 bases short and J 4 bases short, with 16 bases between. Germline-derived CDR1 and CDR2 are SQVTM and ANQGSEA. The DNA for the CDR3 is TGCAGCGCCAATGAATTGTTGGGCACTGAAGCTTTCTTT. It codes for CSANELLGTEAFF.

J is TRBJ2-1 and V is TRBV12-5; D may be TRBD1 or TRBD2 (5 bases each). Trimming took 1 base from V and 9 from J, leaving 10 bases between them. The CDR3 runs 13 residues. CDR1 and CDR2 from the germline V gene are LGHNT and FRNRAP. CDR3 region: CASGLETGLEQFF. DNA of the CDR3: TGTGCTAGTGGTTTGGAGACGGGGCTTGAGCAGTTCTTC.